This entry concerns a single T cell receptor (beta chain). Compared with germline, one end of the junction differs, possibly owing to a read error. This sample is part of a study of cytomegalovirus exposure and HLA in healthy donors. PCR employed 60 Vbeta and 13 Jbeta primers. This table comes from immunoSEQ multiplex PCR, and its TCRdb copy is limited to in-frame clones, with some not included. The sample holds more than 90,000 clones, 65% to 85% seen once. The CDR3 contains 15 residues. Germline V gives CDR1 MNHNS, CDR2 SASEGT. Sequencing input: PBMCs. The chain uses TRBV6-1 and TRBJ2-1; a weak D match, TRBD2 (6 bases). This clonotype originated in a man over 45 in good health and CMV-seronegative. The CDR3 region has the DNA TGTGCCAGCAGTGAAGCGCGTCCCCGCTGGGACTCGTATCTCTTC. This gives the protein CASSEARPRWDSYLF.